In its sample, the clone carrying this TCR beta chain was seen once. CDR1 is SNHLY, CDR2 FYNNEI, per germline. CDR3 length: 15 amino acids. Trimming removed 8 bases from V and 4 bases from J; junction bases left unmatched: 9. From blood CD8+ and CD4+ T cells, the TCR beta chain was sequenced. This sample was included in a study of CD8 T cells in Susac syndrome. RNA was extracted with the RNeasy kit, and a quantity of roughly 0.5 to 1 ug was reverse transcribed using random hexamers. The method of amplification for TCR beta CDR3 was immunoSEQ multiplex PCR, covering 54 Vbeta and 13 Jbeta. TCRdb called the immunoSEQ multiplex PCR reads again in MiXCR, with one record for every CDR3 protein. This table holds about 120,000 distinct CDR3 sequences, approximately 93% found once.

The gene calls are TRBV2 and TRBJ1-1; TRBD1 matches at 11 bases. Sequencing was performed on CD4+ T cells from PBMCs. This sequence originates from a human donor with multiple sclerosis. The CDR3 spells CASRRDRGGGTEAFF. Here the CDR3 DNA reads TGTGCCAGCCGTAGGGACAGGGGGGGAGGCACTGAAGCTTTCTTT.